Listed below are T cell receptor beta chains from one sample, sequenced in a study of T cell responses to AZD1222 COVID-19 vaccine. Sequencing was performed with immunoSEQ multiplex PCR; in TCRdb, only in-frame clones are kept and a portion is missing. There are over 130,000 clones in the sample; approximately 90% occur only once, and 3.1% lies in the top ten. The sample here was peripheral blood, taken 28 days after the second AZD1222 dose. These TCRs come from an adult who received the AZD1222 COVID-19 vaccine. CDR3s include the opening cysteine and the closing phenylalanine or tryptophan. D genes are given only for firm matches. The size field is filled for only some rows; it gives once, few, many or a size class.

V,D,size,J,DNA,CDR3
TRBV7-2,-,-,TRBJ2-7,TGTGCCAGCAGCTTAGTATCCGAGCAGTACTTC,CASSLVSEQYF
TRBV18,-,-,TRBJ1-6,TGTGCCAGCTCCCGCGACGGTGACTATAATTCACCCCTCCACTTT,CASSRDGDYNSPLHF
TRBV28,-,-,TRBJ1-2,TGTGCCAGCAGTCCCAACCCGCAGTATGGCTACACCTTC,CASSPNPQYGYTF
TRBV9,-,-,TRBJ1-2,TGTGCCAGCAGCGTAGAACGGATCCCTTATGGCTACACCTTC,CASSVERIPYGYTF
TRBV19,-,-,TRBJ2-7,TGTGCCAGTAGAGCGACGCAGGGGATGACCTACGAGCAGTACTTC,CASRATQGMTYEQYF
TRBV7-6,-,-,TRBJ2-2,TGTGCCAGCAGCTTCCGGGGTGGCACCGGGGAGCTGTTTTTT,CASSFRGGTGELFF
TRBV5-1,TRBD2,-,TRBJ2-5,TGCGCCAGCACTTACGGGGGGTACCAAGAGACCCAGTACTTC,CASTYGGYQETQYF
TRBV7-2,-,-,TRBJ2-4,TGTGCCAGCCTCCGGGACTCCGCCAAAAACATTCAGTACTTC,CASLRDSAKNIQYF
TRBV5-6,-,-,TRBJ1-1,TGTGCCAGCAGCGCAGGGAGGATGGGATACACTGAAGCTTTCTTT,CASSAGRMGYTEAFF
TRBV9,-,few,TRBJ2-5,TGTGCCAGCAGCGTGGCGCCAGGGAAAGAGACCCAGTACTTC,CASSVAPGKETQYF
TRBV11-3,TRBD2,-,TRBJ2-4,TGTGCCAGCAGCCCTAAAGGACTAGCGGGAGTCATTCAGTACTTC,CASSPKGLAGVIQYF
TRBV6-1,-,-,TRBJ1-5,TGTGCCAGCAGTGGACCCTCCGGGCTCGGTAACAATCAGCCCCAGCATTTT,CASSGPSGLGNNQPQHF
TRBV5-1,-,-,TRBJ2-7,TGCGCCAGCAGCTTGGGTCCCGGGGGAAACTACGAGCAGTACTTC,CASSLGPGGNYEQYF
TRBV10-3,TRBD2,-,TRBJ2-5,TGTGCCATCAGTGAGTCTCTAGCGGGCTGGGAGACCCAGTACTTC,CAISESLAGWETQYF
TRBV7-2,TRBD1,-,TRBJ1-3,TGTGCCAGCAGCCAATCTACAGGGGCAAGGAGGGGCTTT,CASSQSTGARRGF
TRBV25-1,-,-,TRBJ1-1,TGTGCCAGCAGCCCTATTCGGAGGAACACTGAAGCTTTCTTT,CASSPIRRNTEAFF
TRBV7-2,-,-,TRBJ1-5,TGTGCCAGCAGCTTAATGTATCAGCCCCAGCATTTT,CASSLMYQPQHF
TRBV28,-,-,TRBJ2-1,TGTGCCAGCAGTTTCGGGCTCAATGAGCAGTTCTTC,CASSFGLNEQFF
TRBV19,TRBD1,-,TRBJ1-4,TGTGCCAGTAGCAAGACCCCTCGACAGGGGGCTTTTGAAAAACTGTTTTTT,CASSKTPRQGAFEKLFF
TRBV5-1,TRBD2,-,TRBJ2-3,TGCGCCAGCACCGACGGAGGCGGGGGGGCCTTCGATACGCAGTATTTT,CASTDGGGGAFDTQYF
TRBV5-6,-,-,TRBJ2-3,TGTGCCAGCAGCTTGGCCGAAGGTGCAACGCAGTATTTT,CASSLAEGATQYF
TRBV19,-,-,TRBJ1-1,TGTGCCAGTAGTATGGTAGGCAGTCGGAACACTGAAGCTTTCTTT,CASSMVGSRNTEAFF
TRBV30,-,once,TRBJ2-2,TGTGCCTGCAAGGCTATGGTTAACACCGGGGAGCTGTTTTTT,CACKAMVNTGELFF
TRBV6-5,-,-,TRBJ2-7,TGTGCCAGCAACGGGAGAGGGGTCTCCTACGAGCAGTACTTC,CASNGRGVSYEQYF
TRBV5-1,TRBD1,-,TRBJ2-3,TGCGCCAGCAGCCCCCGGGACAGCCCCACAGATACGCAGTATTTT,CASSPRDSPTDTQYF
TRBV28,TRBD1,-,TRBJ1-2,TGTGCCAGCACGCTCTCCGGACAGGACCGACGAGCTAACTATGGCTACACCTTC,CASTLSGQDRRANYGYTF
TRBV28,-,-,TRBJ1-5,TGTGCCAGCAGTTTAGTTGGCAATTTTAGAAATCAGCCCCAGCATTTT,CASSLVGNFRNQPQHF
TRBV29-1,-,-,TRBJ1-1,TGCAGCGTTGAAGCGATGAACACTGAAGCTTTCTTT,CSVEAMNTEAFF
TRBV19,TRBD2,few,TRBJ2-1,TGTGCCAGTAGGAGCGGGGTTTACAATGAGCAGTTCTTC,CASRSGVYNEQFF
TRBV5-6,-,-,TRBJ1-5,TGTGCCAGCAGCTTTTCGAAGAATCAGCCCCAGCATTTT,CASSFSKNQPQHF
TRBV6-5,-,once,TRBJ1-2,TGTGCCAGCCTGACAGCAAACTATGGCTACACCTTC,CASLTANYGYTF
TRBV6-6,-,-,TRBJ1-4,TGTGCCAGCAGTTTACAGCCACCGGGAGGGAGGGAAAAACTGTTTTTT,CASSLQPPGGREKLFF
TRBV20-1,-,-,TRBJ2-5,TGCAGTGCTCACTTGTCAGAGACCCAGTACTTC,CSAHLSETQYF
TRBV4-3,TRBD2,once,TRBJ2-1,TGCGCCAGCAGCCATCAAATGGGGGGGGACAATGAGCAGTTCTTC,CASSHQMGGDNEQFF
TRBV15,-,-,TRBJ1-3,TGTGCCACCAGCAGAGAGCAAGGGTGGACAGTTGGAAACACCATATATTTT,CATSREQGWTVGNTIYF
TRBV28,-,-,TRBJ2-1,TGTGCCAGCACTACAAAGAGGGGCACTTACAATGAGCAGTTCTTC,CASTTKRGTYNEQFF
TRBV2,-,-,TRBJ1-5,TGTGCCAGCACCCTAGACGGCGTTAGCAATCAGCCCCAGCATTTT,CASTLDGVSNQPQHF
TRBV27,-,-,TRBJ1-4,TGTGCCAGCAGCCCGGCGGGAGGTGAAAAACTGTTTTTT,CASSPAGGEKLFF
TRBV12-3/TRBV12-4,TRBD1,-,TRBJ2-3,TGTGCCAGCAGGGGTCGGGACAGGGGGCAAATGTATTTT,CASRGRDRGQMYF
TRBV27,-,-,TRBJ2-2,TGTGCCAGCAGACTGACCTTGAACACCGGGGAGCTGTTTTTT,CASRLTLNTGELFF
TRBV29-1,TRBD1,-,TRBJ1-1,TGCAGCGTTGAAGTGAGGGGCAGGGGGGGAATGAACACTGAAGCTTTCTTT,CSVEVRGRGGMNTEAFF
TRBV15,-,-,TRBJ1-5,TGTGCCACCAGCACAGGGCACCCCAATCAGCCCCAGCATTTT,CATSTGHPNQPQHF
TRBV19,-,-,TRBJ2-7,TGTGCCAGTAGTATTGGCGGATACTACGAGCAGTACTTC,CASSIGGYYEQYF
TRBV5-1,TRBD1,-,TRBJ1-2,TGCGCCAGCAGCTTCGGGACAGAAAATGGCTACACCTTC,CASSFGTENGYTF
TRBV6-5,TRBD2,-,TRBJ2-2,TGTGCCAGCAGTCTCCCGGGACTATCCACCGGGGAGCTGTTTTTT,CASSLPGLSTGELFF
TRBV20-1,-,-,TRBJ1-5,TGCAGTGCTAGTAGGGTTGATCAGCCCCAGCATTTT,CSASRVDQPQHF
TRBV5-1,-,-,TRBJ2-1,TGCGCCAGCAGCTTGGTGCAGAGCTCCTACAATGAGCAGTTCTTC,CASSLVQSSYNEQFF
TRBV12-3/TRBV12-4,-,once,TRBJ2-7,TGTGCCAGCAGCCCCCTCGGACAGTACGAGCAGTACTTC,CASSPLGQYEQYF
TRBV7-2,-,-,TRBJ1-1,TGTGCCAGCAGCTTAGTTGTCAGGGCGGAAGCTTTCTTT,CASSLVVRAEAFF
TRBV20-1,-,-,TRBJ1-1,TGCAGTGCTAGTTCGGACACGAACACTGAAGCTTTCTTT,CSASSDTNTEAFF